Listed here are 21 T cell receptor beta chains from one sample, sequenced in a study of blood T cells in healthy people across ages. With a J-beta primer mix and a sample-barcoded 5' primer, a second PCR ran 7 to 11 cycles. TCRdb re-called the 5' RACE reads through MiXCR, storing one row per CDR3 protein. Among 380,000 or so distinct CDR3 sequences listed, 52% were seen once. Specimen: blood. These receptors were collected from a man in his 60s in good health.

V gene TRBV7-2 combines with J gene TRBJ2-1; D is ambiguous. CDR3 length equals 15 residues. V was cut by 1 base and J by 5 bases, with 12 bases left in between. Germline V gene sequence: CDR1 SGHTA, CDR2 FQGNSA. The chain's CDR3 is CASSLDPGGHNEQFF. In nucleotides, the CDR3 is TGTGCCAGCAGCTTAGATCCCGGCGGCCACAATGAGCAGTTCTTC.

This clonotype has a handful of counts. J is TRBJ2-5 and V is TRBV12-3 or TRBV12-4; D assignment may be TRBD1 or TRBD2 (5 bases each). This CDR3 region has 13 residues. V lost 5 bases and J 6 bases, leaving 13 bases between the germline ends. This chain's CDR3 is CASSPGPRQTQYF. Written as DNA, the CDR3 is TGTGCCAGCAGTCCGGGACCGCGCCAGACCCAGTACTTC.

This clonotype was detected once. The genes are TRBV6-6 and TRBJ2-5; no definite D call. Germline loops: CDR1 MNHNY, CDR2 SVGAGI (reference sequence). This CDR3 is built from 14 residues. The germline V and J ends were trimmed by 5 bases and 1 base, with 11 bases remaining between them. The CDR3: CASSPTKLQETQYF. For the CDR3, the DNA is TGTGCCAGCAGTCCGACAAAACTCCAAGAGACCCAGTACTTC.

Regarding this clonotype: A read error may produce the germline difference seen at one junction end. The rearrangement links TRBV10-3 to TRBJ2-7; no clear D. The CDR3 length is 14 residues. Per germline, CDR1 ENHRY and CDR2 SYGVKD. In DNA, the CDR3 is TGTGCCATCAGTGAGTCTACGTCAGCCTACGGGCAGTACTTC. Its translation is CAISESTSAYGQYF.

This chain links TRBV3-1 with TRBJ2-4; D gene unclear. Germline V gives CDR1 LGHDT, CDR2 YNNKEL (reference sequence). The CDR3 extends over 18 amino acids. Trimming left V 0 bases short and J 3 bases short, with 18 bases between. The CDR3 nucleotides read TGTGCCAGCAGCCAAGATCTGGACGAACGGGTCGACAAAAACATTCAGTACTTC. This translates into CASSQDLDERVDKNIQYF.

The chain recombines TRBV6-2 or TRBV6-3 with TRBJ1-1; D call uncertain. The ends were cut back, 5 bases at V and 4 bases at J, with 14 bases in the middle. This CDR3 comprises 14 residues. Per the germline V gene, CDR1 is MNHEY and CDR2 is SVGEGT. CDR3 in DNA: TGTGCCAGCAGTGCCCCGTGGAGAATCACTGAAGCTTTCTTT. The encoded protein is CASSAPWRITEAFF.

A few counts support this clonotype. The chain uses TRBV12-3 or TRBV12-4 and TRBJ2-7; 10 bases are shared with TRBD2. This CDR3 is built from 15 residues. With 6 bases clipped from V and 0 bases from J, the junction kept 5 bases outside the gene matches. CDR3 sequence reads: CASRASSGSSYEQYF. The CDR3 bases are TGTGCCAGCAGGGCGTCTAGCGGGAGCTCCTACGAGCAGTACTTC.

This chain joins TRBV28 and TRBJ2-6; 11 bases fit TRBD1. The length of the CDR3 is 19 residues. Germline assignment: CDR1 MDHEN and CDR2 SYDVKM. V dropped 4 bases and J dropped 0; count of bases not matched to a gene: 8. The CDR3 DNA sequence: TGTGCCAGCAGTTCTACCGCCGGGACAGGGGGCTCTGGGGCCAACGTCCTGACTTTC. Translation gives CASSSTAGTGGSGANVLTF.

The chain joins TRBV7-2 to TRBJ1-5; TRBD1 aligns across 7 bases. From germline, CDR1 is SGHTA and CDR2 FQGNSA. The CDR3 contains 16 residues. Trimming cost V 5 bases and J 4 bases; bases outside gene matches: 11. CDR3 residues: CASSPETGSRNQPQHF. CDR3 DNA: TGTGCCAGCAGCCCAGAGACAGGGTCAAGGAATCAGCCCCAGCATTTT.

This clonotype came up a few times. This chain joins TRBV7-9 and TRBJ2-4; D is uncertain. The CDR3 runs 11 residues. In germline, CDR1 is SEHNR, CDR2 FQNEAQ (reference sequence). Trimming took off 4 bases at V and 13 bases at J, with 11 bases between the two ends. CDR3 bases: TGTGCCAGCAGCTCTGGGCCGGAGCAGTACTTC. It codes for CASSSGPEQYF.

Details on this clonotype: A read error is possible here, since a much larger clone lies one base away. V usage is TRBV6-1 and J usage is TRBJ1-6, with 7 bases lining up with TRBD1. This CDR3 contains 19 residues. Germline V gives CDR1 MNHNS, CDR2 SASEGT. In nucleotides, the CDR3 is TGTGTCAGCAGCGCTCGGACGCCGACAGGGACCCGCTATAATTCACCCCTCCACTTT. Protein: CVSSARTPTGTRYNSPLHF.

The chain combines TRBV7-2 with TRBJ2-7; 8 bases fit TRBD2. This CDR3 is 18 amino acids long. Germline CDR1 SGHTA, CDR2 FQGNSA. Trimming at V came to 1 base and at J to 1 base, leaving 12 bases not matched to a gene. For the CDR3, the DNA is TGTGCCAGCAGCTTAGAGGGTTCGGTGGGACTAGGGTCCTACGAGCAGTACTTC. Encoded protein: CASSLEGSVGLGSYEQYF.

This clonotype was counted between two and nine times. This rearrangement joins TRBV24-1 to TRBJ2-5; D gene unclear. V was pared by 2 bases and J by 4 bases, with 4 bases between. Germline assignment: CDR1 KGHDR and CDR2 SFDVKD. The CDR3 extends over 12 amino acids. CDR3 nucleotide sequence: TGTGCCACCAGTGATTCTTCAGAGACCCAGTACTTC. Translated, it gives CATSDSSETQYF.

This clonotype was detected once. The CDR3 DNA sequence: TGTGCCAGCAGTTTAACCCGAGACAATGAGCAGTTCTTC. It encodes CASSLTRDNEQFF. The V and J genes are TRBV12-3 or TRBV12-4 and TRBJ2-1, with D unresolved. The CDR3 covers 13 residues. V was clipped by 2 bases and J by 5 bases, with 7 bases between them.

The table lists this clonotype with many counts. The genes are TRBV7-2 and TRBJ2-5; no definite D call. CDR1 is SGHTA and CDR2 is FQGNSA in the germline V gene. This CDR3 is 15 amino acids long. The ends were cut back, 0 bases at V and 5 bases at J, with 13 bases in the middle. The CDR3 bases are TGTGCCAGCAGCTTAGCGCGATCACCGGCGGAGACCCAGTACTTC. Amino acid sequence: CASSLARSPAETQYF.

This clonotype was recorded many times. The genes are TRBV7-9 and TRBJ2-1; D is unresolved. The V gene lost 1 base and the J gene lost 5 bases, with 12 bases spanning the gap. Germline CDR1 reads SEHNR; CDR2 reads FQNEAQ (reference sequence). The CDR3 consists of 15 residues. The CDR3 sequence: CASSLGSAYNNEQFF. CDR3 coding DNA: TGTGCCAGCAGCTTAGGGTCAGCCTACAACAATGAGCAGTTCTTC.

A few counts support this clonotype. The chain carries TRBV6-5 and TRBJ1-5; possible D gene TRBD1, 5 bases. The CDR3 runs to 13 residues. The V end was cut by 10 bases, the J end by 5 bases, with 15 bases between. Germline V gene data show CDR1 as MNHEY and CDR2 as SVGAGI. The CDR3 here is CATSKGQYQPQHF. The CDR3 coding sequence is TGTGCCACCTCGAAGGGGCAGTATCAGCCCCAGCATTTT.

The chain has TRBV27 and TRBJ2-3; D possibly corresponds to TRBD2 (7 bases). The CDR3 length is 13 residues. Per the germline V gene, CDR1 is MNHEY and CDR2 is SMNVEV (reference sequence). V was shortened by 6 bases and J by 6 bases, with 13 bases between the two germline ends. CDR3 residues: CASRGGPGDTQYF. For the CDR3, the DNA is TGTGCCAGCAGGGGGGGGCCAGGCGATACGCAGTATTTT.

The CDR3 sequence is CASSAGDRGAYEQYF. The CDR3 DNA follows: TGCGCCAGCAGCGCCGGCGACAGGGGGGCCTACGAGCAGTACTTC. The J gene is TRBJ2-7, the V gene TRBV5-1; 9 bases are shared with TRBD1. The V and J ends lost 4 bases and 2 bases, in that order; junction bases with no gene match: 7. CDR1 is SGHRS, CDR2 YFSETQ, per germline. The CDR3 is 15 residues long. Complete variable domain (other parts from reference TRBV5-1 and TRBJ2-7): KAGVTQTPRYLIKTRGQQVTLSCSPISGHRSVSWYQQTPGQGLQFLFEYFSETQRNKGNFPGRFSGRQFSNSRSEMNVSTLELGDSALYLCASSAGDRGAYEQYFGPGTRLTVT.

This clonotype was counted between two and nine times. The chain carries TRBV27 and TRBJ2-3; 7 bases align to TRBD2. The CDR3 is made up of 15 amino acids. The J segment lost 7 bases and the V segment lost 0 bases, leaving 7 bases of the junction unmatched. Looked up from germline, CDR1 is MNHEY and CDR2 is SMNVEV (reference sequence). The CDR3 loop reads CASSLSRERTNTQYF. The DNA for the CDR3 is TGTGCCAGCAGTTTATCGCGGGAGCGAACTAATACGCAGTATTTT.

V gene TRBV4-3 combines with J gene TRBJ1-6; 7 nucleotides line up with TRBD1. This CDR3 has 16 amino acids. V lost 0 bases, J lost 10 bases, and 9 bases stayed unmatched. The germline V gene encodes CDR1 LGHNA and CDR2 YSLEER. The CDR3 reads CASSQDWEGADSPLHF. CDR3 coding DNA: TGCGCCAGCAGCCAAGATTGGGAGGGGGCCGACTCACCCCTCCACTTT.